Presented here are 30 T cell receptor beta chains from one specimen sequenced in a study of cytomegalovirus exposure and HLA in healthy donors. The PCR had 60 Vbeta and 13 Jbeta primers. The protocol was immunoSEQ multiplex PCR, while the TCRdb copy is restricted to in-frame clones and leaves out a portion. The sample records some 110,000 clones, 65% to 80% being singletons. What was sequenced was PBMCs. Every receptor here comes from a male donor in good health and CMV-seropositive.

This clone has a handful of counts. The chain carries TRBV7-9 and TRBJ2-3, with 7 bases fitting TRBD1. Germline V gene lookup returns CDR1 SEHNR and CDR2 FQNEAQ (reference sequence). Trimming took 5 bases from V and 3 from J; bases not matched to a gene: 8. This CDR3 has 15 amino acids. DNA for the CDR3: TGTGCCAGCAGCCGACTGGGACAGACGACAGATACGCAGTATTTT. Translated: CASSRLGQTTDTQYF. The complete variable domain, with remaining parts taken from reference TRBV7-9 and TRBJ2-3, reads DTGVSQNPRHKITKRGQNVTFRCDPISEHNRLYWYRQTLGQGPEFLTYFQNEAQLEKSRLLSDRFSAERPKGSFSTLEIQRTEQGDSAMYLCASSRLGQTTDTQYFGPGTRLTVL.

This clone was found a few times. The chain links TRBV28 to TRBJ1-2; no reliable D call. The CDR3 runs 12 residues. The ends were cut back, 7 bases at V and 4 bases at J, with 10 bases in the middle. CDR1 and CDR2 (germline): MDHEN, SYDVKM. DNA for the CDR3: TGTGCCAGCACCGTTAACTTCTATGGCTACACCTTC. This encodes CASTVNFYGYTF.

The V and J genes are TRBV27 and TRBJ2-7; 8 bases align to TRBD1. Germline loops: CDR1 MNHEY, CDR2 SMNVEV (reference sequence). This CDR3 comprises 14 residues. Germline trimming cut 2 bases from V and 6 bases from J; bases unmatched to any gene: 6. CDR3 region: CASSLARTGREQYF. The CDR3 nucleotides are TGTGCCAGCAGTTTAGCCCGGACAGGGCGCGAGCAGTACTTC.

The chain has TRBV2 and TRBJ1-1, with D perhaps matching TRBD1 (6 bases). In germline, CDR1 is SNHLY, CDR2 FYNNEI. The CDR3 is 14 amino acids. V lost 7 bases, J lost 0 bases, and 12 bases lay in between. Here the CDR3 reads CASTSGQLNTEAFF. CDR3 nucleotide sequence: TGTGCCAGCACCTCCGGACAGCTGAACACTGAAGCTTTCTTT. The complete variable domain, with remaining parts taken from reference TRBV2 and TRBJ1-1, reads EPEVTQTPSHQVTQMGQEVILRCVPISNHLYFYWYRQILGQKVEFLVSFYNNEISEKSEIFDDQFSVERPDGSNFTLKIRSTKLEDSAMYFCASTSGQLNTEAFFGQGTRLTVV.

This chain joins TRBV5-8 and TRBJ2-1, with TRBD1 matching 7 bases. The CDR3 runs 11 residues. Trimming took 10 bases from V and 9 from J; bases not matched to a gene: 7. CDR1 and CDR2 (germline): SGHTS, YDEGEE. The CDR3 bases are TGTGCCGACGATAGGGGGCGTGAGCAGTTCTTC. Translating it yields CADDRGREQFF.

The V gene is TRBV4-3, the J gene TRBJ1-5; 9 nucleotides align to TRBD1. There are 15 residues in the CDR3. CDR1 and CDR2 from the germline V gene are LGHNA and YSLEER. The J segment lost 4 bases and the V segment lost 1 base, leaving 2 bases of the junction unmatched. The CDR3 nucleotides are TGCGCCAGCAGCCAAGGACAGGGGGTAAATCAGCCCCAGCATTTT. Amino acid sequence: CASSQGQGVNQPQHF.

The genes are TRBV7-2 and TRBJ1-4; D is perhaps TRBD1 (5 bases). V was pared by 5 bases and J by 14 bases, with 30 bases between. The germline gives CDR1 SGHTA, CDR2 FQGNSA. The CDR3 runs 17 residues. The CDR3 coding sequence is TGTGCCAGCAGCCGGAGACAGATCCTGGATCCCCGGGAGACCCTGTTTTTT. Encoded protein: CASSRRQILDPRETLFF. The complete variable domain, with remaining parts taken from reference TRBV7-2 and TRBJ1-4, reads GAGVSQSPSNKVTEKGKDVELRCDPISGHTALYWYRQSLGQGLEFLIYFQGNSAPDKSGLPSDRFSAERTGGSVSTLTIQRTQQEDSAVYLCASSRRQILDPRETLFFGSGTQLSVL.

The sample holds a few counts of this clone. This chain joins TRBV13 and TRBJ2-1, with D perhaps TRBD2 (5 bases). Germline CDR1 reads PRHDT; CDR2 reads FYEKMQ (reference sequence). V lost 5 bases and J 9 bases, leaving 11 bases between the germline ends. The CDR3 has 12 residues. The CDR3, as DNA: TGTGCCAGCAGCCCAACGGGATCTGAGCAGTTCTTC. Translated, it gives CASSPTGSEQFF.

V is TRBV7-2 and J is TRBJ2-7; 8 bases are shared with TRBD1. V was pared by 4 bases and J by 5 bases, with 7 bases of the junction left unmatched. From germline, CDR1 is SGHTA and CDR2 FQGNSA. The CDR3 is 14 amino acids. The CDR3 protein is CASSSQDRADEQYF. In DNA, the CDR3 is TGTGCCAGCAGCTCCCAGGACAGGGCCGACGAGCAGTACTTC.

The chain uses TRBV7-9 and TRBJ2-6; D call uncertain. The V gene's germline CDR1 is SEHNR and CDR2 FQNEAQ (reference sequence). V shed 2 bases and J shed 10 bases, with 15 bases lying between them. This CDR3 has 15 residues. In nucleotides, the CDR3 is TGTGCCAGCAGCTTATCGGCAGGCCCATTAAACGTCCTGACTTTC. Translation gives CASSLSAGPLNVLTF.

This clone was counted a few times. The J gene is TRBJ1-1, the V gene TRBV27; TRBD1 agrees at 7 bases. With V trimmed by 2 bases and J by 1 base, 10 bases remained unmatched. The CDR3 totals 17 residues. Germline V CDR1 and CDR2: MNHEY, SMNVEV (reference sequence). The CDR3 here is CASSLISPGGGNTEAFF. DNA for the CDR3: TGTGCCAGCAGTTTAATTTCCCCAGGGGGTGGGAACACTGAAGCTTTCTTT.

This chain links TRBV6-5 with TRBJ1-5; possible D gene TRBD1, 6 bases. Per the germline V gene, CDR1 is MNHEY and CDR2 is SVGAGI. The CDR3 is made up of 13 amino acids. Trimming took off 4 bases at V and 6 bases at J, with 10 bases between the two ends. This CDR3 reads CASSSRGGQPQHF. The CDR3 DNA reads as TGTGCCAGCAGTTCCAGGGGCGGTCAGCCCCAGCATTTT.

The V gene is TRBV19, the J gene TRBJ2-7; 8 nucleotides line up with TRBD1. The germline gives CDR1 LNHDA, CDR2 SQIVND (reference sequence). This CDR3 contains 13 residues. V was clipped by 6 bases and J by 6 bases; unmatched bases: 7. CDR3 coding DNA: TGTGCCAGTAGAGGACAGGGTAAAGGCGAGCAGTACTTC. Translation: CASRGQGKGEQYF.

The chain links TRBV29-1 to TRBJ2-7; 9 positions match TRBD1. The germline V gene has CDR1 SQVTM and CDR2 ANQGSEA. The junction had 3 bases not matched to a gene; V was cut back by 7 bases and J by 2 bases. The CDR3 totals 12 residues. CDR3 DNA sequence: TGCAGCGCCCGGACAGGGGCCTACGAGCAGTACTTC. Residues: CSARTGAYEQYF.

The J gene is TRBJ1-5, the V gene TRBV19; 7 bases fit TRBD1. Germline V CDR1 and CDR2: LNHDA, SQIVND (reference sequence). The CDR3 is 16 amino acids. V lost 6 bases and J lost 6; bases outside the gene matches: 14. Here the CDR3 reads CASRAVDRVPPQPQHF. The CDR3 nucleotides read TGTGCCAGTAGGGCCGTAGACAGGGTCCCCCCTCAGCCCCAGCATTTT.

In this sample, this clone turned up a few times. The chain couples TRBV29-1 to TRBJ1-1; the D is unclear. This CDR3 comprises 12 residues. Trimming pared 3 bases from V and 0 bases from J, leaving 5 bases between. Germline values: CDR1 SQVTM, CDR2 ANQGSEA. The CDR3: CSVDPVNTEAFF. The CDR3 DNA reads as TGCAGCGTTGATCCCGTGAACACTGAAGCTTTCTTT.

This chain links TRBV5-4 with TRBJ1-4; the D is unclear. Trimming removed 0 bases at V and 4 bases at J, with 13 bases between. The CDR3 has 16 amino acids. Looked up from germline, CDR1 is SGHNT and CDR2 is YYREEE (reference sequence). CDR3 sequence (DNA): TGTGCCAGCAGCTTGGGGTTAAACGGTTATAATGAAAAACTGTTTTTT. Translation gives CASSLGLNGYNEKLFF.

This clone is a singleton in its sample. This sequence joins TRBV19 and TRBJ1-1; 7 nucleotides line up with TRBD1. Germline values: CDR1 LNHDA, CDR2 SQIVND (reference sequence). This CDR3 contains 13 residues. V dropped 5 bases and J dropped 3; count of bases not matched to a gene: 3. The CDR3 region is CASSATGHTEAFF. CDR3 nucleotide sequence: TGTGCCAGTAGTGCGACAGGGCACACTGAAGCTTTCTTT.

The J gene is TRBJ2-7, the V gene TRBV4-3; D gene unclear. V was cut by 0 bases and J by 4 bases, with 10 bases left in between. The CDR3 has 14 amino acids. The germline V gene encodes CDR1 LGHNA and CDR2 YSLEER. The CDR3 bases are TGCGCCAGCAGCCAAGATGCGGCGGTATACGAGCAGTACTTC. Translation gives CASSQDAAVYEQYF.

In this sample, this clone turned up a few times. This sequence joins TRBV6-5 and TRBJ1-2; possibly TRBD1 for D (5 bases). Germline-derived CDR1 and CDR2 are MNHEY and SVGAGI. Trimming pared 0 bases from V and 2 bases from J, leaving 10 bases between. The CDR3 runs 15 residues. The CDR3 here is CASSYSDTRNYGYTF. CDR3 nucleotides: TGTGCCAGCAGTTACTCGGACACGCGGAACTATGGCTACACCTTC.

The chain has TRBV7-6 and TRBJ2-1; no clear D gene. Germline CDR1 reads SGHVS; CDR2 reads FNYEAQ. V lost 8 bases to trimming and J lost 0 bases, with 8 bases between them. The CDR3 runs to 13 residues. As DNA, the CDR3 is TGTGCCAGCGGGCAAAGCTCCTACAATGAGCAGTTCTTC. The encoded protein is CASGQSSYNEQFF.

J is TRBJ2-3 and V is TRBV7-2; D uncertain. Germline V lookup: CDR1 SGHTA, CDR2 FQGNSA. Trimming removed 1 base at V and 0 bases at J, with 5 bases between. The CDR3 totals 14 residues. The CDR3, as DNA: TGTGCCAGCAGCTTAGTCCGTAGCACAGATACGCAGTATTTT. Translating it yields CASSLVRSTDTQYF. Together with reference TRBV7-2 and TRBJ2-3, the CDR3 gives the full variable domain: GAGVSQSPSNKVTEKGKDVELRCDPISGHTALYWYRQSLGQGLEFLIYFQGNSAPDKSGLPSDRFSAERTGGSVSTLTIQRTQQEDSAVYLCASSLVRSTDTQYFGPGTRLTVL.

This chain links TRBV9 with TRBJ1-1; the D gene is possibly TRBD1 (5 bases). The V gene lost 0 bases and the J gene lost 7 bases, with 13 bases spanning the gap. From germline, CDR1 is SGDLS and CDR2 YYNGEE. This CDR3 region has 14 residues. CDR3 DNA sequence: TGTGCCAGCAGCGTAGCTCCCGGACACTTTGAAGCTTTCTTT. Its translation: CASSVAPGHFEAFF.

The rearrangement joins TRBV28 to TRBJ2-3; TRBD2 matches 9 bases. CDR3 size: 14 residues. In germline, CDR1 is MDHEN, CDR2 SYDVKM. Trimming at V came to 2 bases and at J to 6 bases, leaving 3 bases not matched to a gene. The CDR3 DNA is TGTGCCAGCAGTTTAGCGGGGGGGCAGGATACGCAGTATTTT. Protein: CASSLAGGQDTQYF.

This clone was seen only a few times. CDR3 nucleotide sequence: TGTGCCAGCAGCCCGGCGGCCGGGGTAGGAGAGACCCAGTACTTC. Translation: CASSPAAGVGETQYF. The J gene is TRBJ2-5, the V gene TRBV4-2; TRBD2 is a possible D gene (5 bases). The CDR3 sequence is 15 residues long. The germline V gene encodes CDR1 LGHNA and CDR2 YNFKEQ. Trimming took 4 bases from V and 4 from J, leaving 16 bases between them.

CDR3 bases: TGTGCCAGCAGTGAGGGAACAGGCACTGAAGCTTTCTTT. Translating gives CASSEGTGTEAFF. This rearrangement joins TRBV6-4 to TRBJ1-1; TRBD1 is a possible D gene (5 bases). V lost 3 bases and J lost 4, with 9 bases in between. Germline CDR1 reads MRHNA; CDR2 reads SNTAGT. The CDR3 totals 13 residues.

The chain has TRBV7-2 and TRBJ1-2; TRBD1 matches at 9 bases. CDR1 SGHTA and CDR2 FQGNSA come from the germline V gene. Trimming at V came to 5 bases and at J to 5 bases, leaving 6 bases not matched to a gene. The CDR3 runs 14 residues. CDR3 protein: CASSKRDRAYGYTF. The CDR3 DNA follows: TGTGCCAGCAGCAAGCGGGACAGGGCTTATGGCTACACCTTC. Full variable domain (missing parts from reference TRBV7-2 and TRBJ1-2): GAGVSQSPSNKVTEKGKDVELRCDPISGHTALYWYRQSLGQGLEFLIYFQGNSAPDKSGLPSDRFSAERTGGSVSTLTIQRTQQEDSAVYLCASSKRDRAYGYTFGSGTRLTVV.

V and J are TRBV11-1 and TRBJ2-7; a weak D match, TRBD1 (7 bases). Germline CDR1 and CDR2: SGHAT and FQDESV (reference sequence). Trimming left V 5 bases short and J 2 bases short, with 16 bases between. CDR3 length equals 15 residues. In DNA form, the CDR3 reads TGTGCCAGCAGCGCTCGCGGGGACAGAACCTACGAGCAGTACTTC. The encoded protein is CASSARGDRTYEQYF.

The chain joins TRBV10-3 to TRBJ2-3; 7 bases are shared with TRBD1. CDR3 length equals 14 residues. The V gene's germline CDR1 is ENHRY and CDR2 SYGVKD. V gave up 6 bases and J gave up 2 bases; unmatched junction bases: 5. The CDR3 nucleotides read TGTGCCATCAGGGAAGGGACAGCCACAGATACGCAGTATTTT. Its translation is CAIREGTATDTQYF.

J is TRBJ1-1 and V is TRBV28; TRBD1 agrees at 10 bases. The length of the CDR3 is 15 residues. In germline, CDR1 is MDHEN, CDR2 SYDVKM. Unmatched junction bases numbered 8, after V lost 5 bases and J lost 5 bases. CDR3 DNA sequence: TGTGCCAGCAGTAAGTCGACAGGGGGCGGTACTGAAGCTTTCTTT. It translates to CASSKSTGGGTEAFF.